This record looks at one TCR beta chain sequence and its context. No antigen is known for it. This CDR3 contains 17 residues. The germline V gene encodes CDR1 KGHSH and CDR2 LQKENI. After removal of 3 bases from V and 5 bases from J, the junction contained 14 bases not matched to a gene. This record comes from a study of shared clonotypes between healthy human individuals. Assay execution proceeded at the deep level. TCRdb's copy holds only in-frame clones and misses some; the assay was immunoSEQ multiplex PCR. The repertoire holds 500,000 to 650,000 clones, with around 76% as singletons. Whole-study findings and limits: Clonotype sharing among donors was thought likely to change with sequencing depth.

The J gene is TRBJ1-1, the V gene TRBV18; 8 bases fit TRBD1. Sequenced: PBMCs. This sequence originates from a woman aged 40 to 49 in good health. Some clones in this sample may be carry-over from other donors' samples. CDR3 sequence: CASSPTLPGGRRTEAFF. The CDR3 nucleotides are TGTGCCAGCTCACCTACCCTCCCAGGGGGCCGTAGGACTGAAGCTTTCTTT.